Listed below are T cell receptor beta chains from one sample, sequenced in a study of cytomegalovirus exposure and HLA in healthy donors. Assay: immunoSEQ multiplex PCR; the TCRdb copy retains only in-frame clones and omits some. The profile shows 60,000 to 100,000 clones, 78% of them singletons. Sample: PBMCs. The receptor set was obtained from a man aged 35 to 55 in good health and CMV-seronegative. Both conserved end residues are part of each CDR3. D genes are given only for firm matches. Clone size is shown for a subset of rows, as once, few, many or a class of expanded clone.

>-|TRBD1|TRBJ2-1|TRBV29-1
CSVVGQGLGEQFF
TGCAGCGTCGTGGGACAGGGTCTGGGTGAGCAGTTCTTC
>-|-|TRBJ1-2|TRBV27
CASSLKGIGYTF
TGTGCCAGCAGTTTGAAGGGGATAGGCTACACCTTC
>-|-|TRBJ1-1|TRBV30
CACLHGGSTEAFF
TGTGCCTGCCTACACGGGGGGAGCACTGAAGCTTTCTTT
>few|-|TRBJ1-5|TRBV28
CASRSQGGSNQPQHF
TGTGCCAGCAGATCCCAGGGTGGGAGCAATCAGCCCCAGCATTTT
>-|-|TRBJ1-2|TRBV15
CATSSRVTSGYTF
TGTGCCACCAGCAGCAGGGTAACGTCAGGCTACACCTTC
>-|TRBD1|TRBJ1-1|TRBV9
CASSAGGNTEAFF
TGTGCCAGCAGTGCAGGGGGGAACACTGAAGCTTTCTTT
>once|TRBD1|TRBJ1-1|TRBV2
CASRGTGRTEAFF
TGTGCCAGCAGGGGGACAGGGAGGACTGAAGCTTTCTTT
>-|-|TRBJ1-4|TRBV21-1
CASLTTVENEKLFF
TGTGCCAGCCTCACGACAGTCGAAAATGAAAAACTGTTTTTT
>-|-|TRBJ2-2|TRBV28
CASTLDRGSWAPDTGELFF
TGTGCCAGCACTCTCGATCGGGGGAGTTGGGCCCCGGACACCGGGGAGCTGTTTTTT
>-|TRBD2|TRBJ2-5|TRBV11-3
CASSHNSGETQYF
TGTGCCAGCAGTCATAATAGCGGGGAGACCCAGTACTTC
>-|TRBD2|TRBJ2-2|TRBV10-3
CAAQRGLVGVGELFF
TGTGCCGCCCAACGGGGACTAGTAGGGGTCGGGGAGCTGTTTTTT
>-|-|TRBJ2-7|TRBV11-3
CASSPRKGVYEQYF
TGTGCCAGCAGCCCCCGTAAGGGGGTCTACGAGCAGTACTTC
>-|-|TRBJ1-5|TRBV11-2
CASSLSGVMNQPQHF
TGTGCCAGCAGCTTATCAGGGGTGATGAATCAGCCCCAGCATTTT
>-|TRBD2|TRBJ2-2|TRBV5-4
CASSAGLAGTGGLFF
TGTGCCAGCAGCGCGGGACTAGCGGGAACCGGGGGGCTGTTTTTT
>-|TRBD1|TRBJ1-6|TRBV4-2
CASSQEEGTGNSPLHF
TGTGCCAGCAGCCAAGAAGAGGGGACAGGAAATTCACCCCTCCACTTT
>-|-|TRBJ2-3|TRBV7-3
CASSPGQGAQYF
TGTGCCAGCAGCCCCGGCCAAGGAGCGCAGTATTTT
>-|-|TRBJ2-1|TRBV6-5
CASTVTGGNEQFF
TGTGCCAGCACCGTTACTGGGGGGAATGAGCAGTTCTTC
>-|TRBD1|TRBJ2-2|TRBV5-5
CASSWGQGNTGELFF
TGTGCCAGCAGCTGGGGACAGGGGAACACCGGGGAGCTGTTTTTT
>-|-|TRBJ1-3|TRBV7-9
CASSPGASGNTIYF
TGTGCCAGCAGCCCAGGGGCCTCTGGAAACACCATATATTTT
>-|TRBD1|TRBJ1-6|TRBV5-1
CASSLGTARISPLHF
TGCGCCAGCAGCTTAGGGACAGCTCGGATTTCACCCCTCCACTTT
>-|TRBD2|TRBJ2-1|TRBV2
CASSTGLGENEQFF
TGTGCCAGCAGTACCGGACTAGGGGAGAATGAGCAGTTCTTC
>-|-|TRBJ1-1|TRBV29-1
CSVEGGGGTEAFF
TGCAGCGTTGAAGGGGGGGGAGGTACTGAAGCTTTCTTT
>-|-|TRBJ1-1|TRBV7-2
CASSPTRRTEAFF
TGTGCCAGCAGCCCTACACGGAGGACTGAAGCTTTCTTT
>-|-|TRBJ2-7|TRBV4-2
CASSLSGGVSYEQYF
TGTGCCAGCAGCCTGAGCGGAGGGGTCTCCTACGAGCAGTACTTC
>-|TRBD2|TRBJ2-7|TRBV19
CASSIKAGVIEQYF
TGTGCCAGTAGTATTAAAGCGGGAGTTATCGAGCAGTACTTC
>-|TRBD2|TRBJ2-1|TRBV4-2
CASSQDSVWGRAFNEQFF
TGTGCCAGCAGCCAAGATTCCGTTTGGGGGAGGGCCTTCAATGAGCAGTTCTTC
>once|-|TRBJ1-2|TRBV9
CASSQVGDGYTF
TGTGCCAGCAGCCAAGTCGGGGATGGCTACACCTTC
>-|-|TRBJ1-3|TRBV7-7
CASSLEPGNTIYF
TGTGCTAGCAGCTTAGAGCCTGGAAACACCATATATTTT
>-|TRBD2|TRBJ2-7|TRBV7-2
CASSLPFGRGLEGYEQYF
TGTGCCAGCAGCCTCCCCTTTGGTCGGGGACTAGAGGGCTACGAGCAGTACTTC
>-|TRBD2|TRBJ2-5|TRBV7-9
CASSFSGRVGPKETQYF
TGTGCCAGCAGCTTTAGCGGGAGAGTTGGCCCCAAAGAGACCCAGTACTTC
>-|-|TRBJ1-5|TRBV19
CASSIAAALASNQPQHF
TGTGCCAGTAGTATTGCGGCAGCTCTTGCGAGCAATCAGCCCCAGCATTTT
>-|-|TRBJ2-1|TRBV5-6
CASSLTWSSPIGANEQFF
TGTGCCAGCAGCCTGACATGGAGTAGCCCCATAGGGGCCAATGAGCAGTTCTTC
>-|-|TRBJ2-3|TRBV6-1
CAVRSGSTDTQYF
TGTGCGGTACGTAGCGGCAGCACAGATACGCAGTATTTT
>-|-|TRBJ2-2|TRBV18
CASSPRASPVPGELFF
TGTGCCAGCTCACCACGGGCTAGCCCCGTACCCGGGGAGCTGTTTTTT
>-|TRBD1|TRBJ2-2|TRBV27
CASSMGTGGLTGELFF
TGTGCCAGCAGTATGGGAACAGGGGGCTTAACCGGGGAGCTGTTTTTT
>-|-|TRBJ1-1|TRBV28
CASREGRVLPEAFF
TGTGCCAGCAGGGAGGGGAGGGTTTTACCTGAAGCTTTCTTT
>-|-|TRBJ1-1|TRBV6-5
CASSRQENTEAFF
TGTGCCAGCAGCAGACAGGAGAACACTGAAGCTTTCTTT
>-|TRBD2|TRBJ2-1|TRBV2
CASRVAGGLNEQFF
TGTGCCAGCAGGGTAGCGGGAGGGCTTAATGAGCAGTTCTTC
>-|TRBD1|TRBJ1-1|TRBV28
CASSSPGTGKSEAFF
TGTGCCAGCAGTTCACCCGGGACAGGGAAGTCTGAAGCTTTCTTT
>-|TRBD1|TRBJ2-6|TRBV28
CASSQDRYSGANGLTF
TGTGCCAGCAGTCAGGACAGGTACTCTGGGGCCAACGGCCTGACTTTC
>-|-|TRBJ2-5|TRBV7-8
CASSSEGPQYF
TGTGCCAGCAGCTCCGAGGGCCCCCAGTACTTC
>-|TRBD2|TRBJ2-7|TRBV5-1
CASSLGSGTSGTYEQYF
TGCGCCAGCAGCTTGGGTTCCGGGACTAGCGGCACCTACGAGCAGTACTTC
>-|TRBD1|TRBJ1-6|TRBV27
CASTKWGQDNSPLHF
TGTGCCAGCACCAAATGGGGACAGGACAATTCACCCCTCCACTTT